These 15 T cell receptor beta chains originate from one sample sequenced in a study of T cell responses to AZD1222 COVID-19 vaccine. TCRdb keeps only in-frame clones here, not all; method: immunoSEQ multiplex PCR. The data contain 180,000 or so clones, around 94% of them singletons. The sample in question was peripheral blood, obtained on day 0 of AZD1222 vaccination. Receptor source: an adult in good health.

The chain employs TRBV7-9 and TRBJ1-4, with 9 bases fitting TRBD1. After removal of 3 bases from V and 5 bases from J, the junction contained 7 bases not matched to a gene. Germline V lookup: CDR1 SEHNR, CDR2 FQNEAQ (reference sequence). The CDR3 consists of 16 residues. The CDR3 loop is CASSFTGTGLNEKLFF. The CDR3 coding sequence is TGTGCCAGCAGCTTCACCGGGACAGGGCTGAATGAAAAACTGTTTTTT.

The chain employs TRBV29-1 and TRBJ1-1; no reliable D call. The CDR3 is 14 amino acids. Germline CDR1 reads SQVTM; CDR2 reads ANQGSEA. Trimming pared 3 bases from V and 2 bases from J, leaving 13 bases between. The CDR3 DNA is TGCAGCGTTGAGAGGTCCCTCTTAAACACTGAAGCTTTCTTT. It yields the protein CSVERSLLNTEAFF.

The V and J genes are TRBV28 and TRBJ1-4; D not resolved. CDR3 length: 16 amino acids. Germline CDR1 reads MDHEN; CDR2 reads SYDVKM. Trimming took 3 bases from V and 0 from J, leaving 11 bases between them. The CDR3: CASSFYYRATNEKLFF. CDR3 nucleotide sequence: TGTGCCAGCAGTTTCTATTACCGCGCAACTAATGAAAAACTGTTTTTT.

In its sample, this clone was seen once. The rearrangement joins TRBV5-5 to TRBJ2-7; 11 nucleotides align to TRBD1. The CDR3 sequence is 16 residues long. With V trimmed by 0 bases and J by 5 bases, 7 bases remained unmatched. Germline CDR1 SGHKS, CDR2 YYEKEE (reference sequence). CDR3 nucleotide sequence: TGTGCCAGCAGCTTGGGGACAGGGGGCTCCCTTAACGAGCAGTACTTC. Protein: CASSLGTGGSLNEQYF.

This rearrangement joins TRBV30 to TRBJ1-2; D might be TRBD1 (6 bases). Trimming left V 3 bases short and J 4 bases short, with 12 bases between. This CDR3 has 13 residues. Germline loops: CDR1 GTSNPN, CDR2 SVGIG (reference sequence). CDR3 sequence: CAWSLGGVYGYTF. As DNA, the CDR3 is TGTGCCTGGAGCCTAGGGGGGGTCTATGGCTACACCTTC.

V usage is TRBV12-5 and J usage is TRBJ2-3; perhaps TRBD2 as D (5 bases). The CDR3 is 15 amino acids. The V end was cut by 1 base, the J end by 1 base, with 9 bases between. Germline assignment: CDR1 LGHNT and CDR2 FRNRAP. The CDR3 reads CASGLASGRTDTQYF. In DNA, the CDR3 is TGTGCTAGTGGTTTGGCAAGCGGACGCACAGATACGCAGTATTTT.

The genes are TRBV7-6 and TRBJ2-1; 7 nucleotides line up with TRBD2. Germline-derived CDR1 and CDR2 are SGHVS and FNYEAQ. V lost 2 bases and J lost 5; bases outside the gene matches: 9. CDR3 size: 16 residues. For the CDR3, the DNA is TGTGCCAGCAGCTTACGGTGGCGGGAGAAGAACAATGAGCAGTTCTTC. Translating gives CASSLRWREKNNEQFF.

This CDR3 reads CATSRGQGETQYF. The CDR3 nucleotides read TGTGCCACCAGCCGGGGACAGGGAGAGACCCAGTACTTC. The V call is TRBV15, the J call TRBJ2-5; the match to TRBD1 covers 9 bases. Germline CDR1 and CDR2: LNHNV and YYDKDF (reference sequence). V lost 5 bases to trimming and J lost 4 bases; unmatched junction nucleotides: 2. The CDR3 has 13 amino acids.

The chain has TRBV4-1 and TRBJ1-5, with 8 bases aligning to TRBD1. CDR3 length equals 18 residues. The trim removed 0 bases at V and 1 base at J, leaving 8 bases unmatched. Germline-derived CDR1 and CDR2 are MGHRA and YSYEKL. CDR3 residues: CASSQDPGQGHSNQPQHF. The CDR3 nucleotides read TGCGCCAGCAGCCAAGATCCCGGACAGGGTCACAGCAATCAGCCCCAGCATTTT.

The V call is TRBV10-2, the J call TRBJ1-6; a possible D gene is TRBD1 (5 bases). Germline assignment: CDR1 WSHSY and CDR2 SAAADI. V lost 10 bases to trimming and J lost 8 bases, with 12 bases between them. There are 12 residues in the CDR3. Here the CDR3 DNA reads TGCGCCACCGGACAAGGAGATTCACCCCTCCACTTT. Its translation is CATGQGDSPLHF.

The chain has TRBV27 and TRBJ1-5, with a weak D call TRBD1 (5 bases). Germline loops: CDR1 MNHEY, CDR2 SMNVEV (reference sequence). V dropped 2 bases and J dropped 4 bases, with 15 bases sitting between them. The CDR3 consists of 16 residues. The CDR3 DNA is TGTGCCAGCAGTTTAGCTGGGGGTGGGGTTAATCAGCCCCAGCATTTT. It codes for CASSLAGGGVNQPQHF.

The gene calls are TRBV19 and TRBJ1-4; D ambiguous. Trimming removed 3 bases from V and 13 bases from J, with 12 bases in between. The CDR3 runs to 12 residues. Germline-derived CDR1 and CDR2 are LNHDA and SQIVND (reference sequence). DNA for the CDR3: TGTGCCAGTAGTATCGGGATTAACCCACTGTTTTTT. Translated, it gives CASSIGINPLFF.

The V and J genes are TRBV3-1 (or the pseudogene TRBV3-2) and TRBJ1-4, with a weak D call TRBD1 (5 bases). This CDR3 has 15 amino acids. The germline V gene has CDR1 LGHDT and CDR2 YNNKEL (reference sequence). Trimming pared 4 bases from V and 3 bases from J, leaving 12 bases between. CDR3 bases: TGTGCCAGCAGCCCTTCCGGGGCAGCTAATGAAAAACTGTTTTTT. Its translation is CASSPSGAANEKLFF.

This rearrangement joins TRBV19 to TRBJ2-7; 10 bases align to TRBD2. The V gene end was trimmed by 5 bases and the J gene end by 7 bases; junction bases not matched to a gene: 14. CDR1 and CDR2 (germline): LNHDA, SQIVND (reference sequence). The CDR3 has 16 amino acids. CDR3 residues: CASSLPASGTSVEQYF. CDR3 DNA sequence: TGTGCCAGTAGTCTGCCAGCATCCGGGACTAGCGTTGAGCAGTACTTC.

The chain combines TRBV11-2 with TRBJ2-7; D is undetermined. Trimming pared 3 bases from V and 1 base from J, leaving 10 bases between. The CDR3 has 14 amino acids. Germline V CDR1 and CDR2: SGHAT, FQNNGV. CDR3 sequence (DNA): TGTGCCAGCAGCTTTACAACTAAGTCCTACGAGCAGTACTTC. It is translated as CASSFTTKSYEQYF.